These 9 T cell receptor beta chains were sequenced from one sample in a study of T cell responses to AZD1222 COVID-19 vaccine (TCRdb year 2021). Library method: the immunoSEQ multiplex PCR assay. The clones in this table, taken by TCRdb from immuneACCESS, are in-frame only. Not every clone is retained; where verified, under half of the shortfall comes from an unresolved V gene, and the cause of the rest is unknown. Counted in this sample were under 100,000 clones; approximately 86% of them appeared once. The ten largest clones represent approximately 7.9% of the sample. This specimen's time point label, per the study, means: baseline before first vaccination. The sequencing used peripheral blood, collected on day 0 of AZD1222 vaccination. These receptors were obtained from an adult in good health.

This chain links TRBV7-2 with TRBJ2-3; TRBD2 matches 16 bases. The germline CDR1 and CDR2 sequences are SGHTA and FQGNSA. The trim removed 3 bases at V and 1 base at J, leaving 7 bases unmatched. The CDR3 is made up of 19 amino acids. This CDR3 is CASSLEGLAGGRRTDTQYF. DNA for the CDR3: TGTGCCAGCAGCTTGGAGGGACTAGCGGGGGGGAGGCGCACAGATACGCAGTATTTT.

The rearrangement links TRBV11-3 to TRBJ2-7; D not certain. V was shortened by 5 bases and J by 6 bases, with 11 bases between the two germline ends. CDR1 is SGHNT and CDR2 is YENEEA in the germline V gene. The CDR3 totals 12 residues. The CDR3 bases are TGTGCCAGCAGCCGTCGGAAGGGCGAGCAGTACTTC. Translating it yields CASSRRKGEQYF.

In this sample, this clone turned up once. The genes are TRBV14 and TRBJ2-5; D possibly corresponds to TRBD1 (6 bases). The germline gives CDR1 SGHDN, CDR2 FVKESK. Trimming took 5 bases from V and 4 from J, leaving 14 bases between them. This CDR3 is built from 14 residues. The CDR3 DNA follows: TGTGCCAGCAGCTTAACAGGGTTCGGAGAGACCCAGTACTTC. Translating it yields CASSLTGFGETQYF.

Only a few counts were recorded for this clone. The rearrangement links TRBV6-5 to TRBJ1-2; weak D call: TRBD1 (6 bases). Trimming pared 2 bases from V and 5 bases from J, leaving 12 bases between. The CDR3 is 14 amino acids. In germline, CDR1 is MNHEY, CDR2 SVGAGI. Written as DNA, the CDR3 is TGTGCCAGCAGTTACCGGGCAGGGGTTTATGGCTACACCTTC. Residues: CASSYRAGVYGYTF.

V and J are TRBV6-4 and TRBJ1-2; TRBD1 matches at 9 bases. The CDR3 runs 13 residues. The V gene's germline CDR1 is MRHNA and CDR2 SNTAGT. The V gene end was trimmed by 6 bases and the J gene end by 8 bases; junction bases not matched to a gene: 7. Here the CDR3 DNA reads TGTGCCAGCAGGCAGGGACAGGGAAACGGCTACACCTTC. Its protein product is CASRQGQGNGYTF.

The chain employs TRBV9 and TRBJ2-1, with 8 bases that match TRBD2. V shed 1 base and J 6 bases; nucleotides not matched to a gene: 6. Germline values: CDR1 SGDLS, CDR2 YYNGEE. CDR3 length: 15 amino acids. CDR3 in amino acids: CASSVMGTRGNEQFF. The CDR3 region has the DNA TGTGCCAGCAGCGTAATGGGGACTAGGGGCAATGAGCAGTTCTTC.

This sequence joins TRBV27 and TRBJ2-1, with 9 bases aligning to TRBD1. The CDR3 has 14 amino acids. CDR1 MNHEY and CDR2 SMNVEV come from the germline V gene (reference sequence). V shed 6 bases, J shed 8 bases, and the junction held 8 bases outside the gene matches. The CDR3 reads CASSHGQGRDEQFF. The DNA of the CDR3 is TGTGCCAGCAGCCACGGACAGGGGAGAGATGAGCAGTTCTTC.

This clone was seen more than once but under ten times. The rearrangement joins TRBV19 to TRBJ2-3, with no clear D. CDR3 length: 14 residues. The V end lost 5 bases, the J end lost 4 bases, and 13 bases lay between the germline ends. The germline gives CDR1 LNHDA, CDR2 SQIVND (reference sequence). CDR3 sequence: CASSWSPRADTQYF. The CDR3 DNA sequence: TGTGCCAGTAGTTGGTCCCCAAGGGCAGATACGCAGTATTTT.

J is TRBJ1-1 and V is TRBV7-3; 7 bases are shared with TRBD1. Germline V CDR1 and CDR2: SGHTA, FQGTGA. The CDR3 runs 14 residues. V dropped 5 bases and J dropped 8; count of bases not matched to a gene: 11. The CDR3 sequence: CASSDSGGFFEAFF. Here the CDR3 DNA reads TGTGCCAGCAGCGACTCAGGGGGATTCTTCGAAGCTTTCTTT.